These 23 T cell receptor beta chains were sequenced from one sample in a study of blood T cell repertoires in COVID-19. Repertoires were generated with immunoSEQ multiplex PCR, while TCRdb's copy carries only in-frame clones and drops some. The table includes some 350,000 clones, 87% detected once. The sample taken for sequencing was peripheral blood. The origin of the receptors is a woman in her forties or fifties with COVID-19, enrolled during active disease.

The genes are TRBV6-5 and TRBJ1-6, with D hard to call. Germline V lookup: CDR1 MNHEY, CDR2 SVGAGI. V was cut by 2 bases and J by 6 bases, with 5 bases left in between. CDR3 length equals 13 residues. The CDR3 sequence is CASSYEVNSPLHF. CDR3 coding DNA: TGTGCCAGCAGTTACGAGGTTAATTCACCCCTCCACTTT.

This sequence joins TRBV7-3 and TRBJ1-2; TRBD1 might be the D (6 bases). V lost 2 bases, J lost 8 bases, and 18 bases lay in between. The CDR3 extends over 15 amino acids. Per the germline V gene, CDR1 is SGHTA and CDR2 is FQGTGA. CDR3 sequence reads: CASSLLIRGDGGYTF. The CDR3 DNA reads TGTGCCAGCAGCTTATTGATCAGGGGAGATGGGGGCTACACCTTC.

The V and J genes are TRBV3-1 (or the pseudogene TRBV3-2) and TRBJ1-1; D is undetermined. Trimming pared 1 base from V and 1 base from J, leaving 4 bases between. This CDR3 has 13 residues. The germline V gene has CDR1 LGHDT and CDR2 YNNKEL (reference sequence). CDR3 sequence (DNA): TGTGCCAGCAGCCAAGTGGCGAACACTGAAGCTTTCTTT. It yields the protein CASSQVANTEAFF.

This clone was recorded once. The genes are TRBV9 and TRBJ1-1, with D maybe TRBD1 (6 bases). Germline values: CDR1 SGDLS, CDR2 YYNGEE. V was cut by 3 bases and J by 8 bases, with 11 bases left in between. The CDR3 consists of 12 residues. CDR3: CASSATGTEAFF. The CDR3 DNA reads TGTGCCAGCAGCGCAACCGGGACAGAAGCTTTCTTT.

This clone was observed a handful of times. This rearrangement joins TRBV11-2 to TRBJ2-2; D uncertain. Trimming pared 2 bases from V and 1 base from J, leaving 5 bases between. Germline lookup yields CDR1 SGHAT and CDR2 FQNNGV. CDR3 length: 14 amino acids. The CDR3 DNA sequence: TGTGCCAGCAGCTTATCCAGGAACACCGGGGAGCTGTTTTTT. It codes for CASSLSRNTGELFF.

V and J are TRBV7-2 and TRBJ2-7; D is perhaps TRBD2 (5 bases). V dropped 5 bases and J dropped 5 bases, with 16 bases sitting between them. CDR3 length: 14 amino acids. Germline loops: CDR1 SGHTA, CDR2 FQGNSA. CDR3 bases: TGTGCCAGCAGCCCCTACATGGTTAGCGACGAGCAGTACTTC. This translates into CASSPYMVSDEQYF.

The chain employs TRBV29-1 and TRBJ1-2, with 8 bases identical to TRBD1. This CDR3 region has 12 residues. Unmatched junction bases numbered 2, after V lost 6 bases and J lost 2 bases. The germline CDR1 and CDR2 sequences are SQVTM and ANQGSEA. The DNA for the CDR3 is TGCAGCGTCCGACAGGGGAACTATGGCTACACCTTC. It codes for CSVRQGNYGYTF.

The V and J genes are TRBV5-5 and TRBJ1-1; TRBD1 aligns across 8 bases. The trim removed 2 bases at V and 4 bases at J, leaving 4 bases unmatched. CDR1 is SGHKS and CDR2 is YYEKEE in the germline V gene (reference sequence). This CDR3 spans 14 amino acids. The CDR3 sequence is CASSLRTGGTEAFF. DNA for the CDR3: TGTGCCAGCAGCTTAAGAACAGGGGGCACTGAAGCTTTCTTT.

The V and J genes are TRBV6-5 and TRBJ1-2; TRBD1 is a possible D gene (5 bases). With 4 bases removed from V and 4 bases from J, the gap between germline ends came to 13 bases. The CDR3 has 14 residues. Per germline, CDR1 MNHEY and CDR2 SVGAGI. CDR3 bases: TGTGCCAGCAGTTTTGGAGGGGACCCCTATGGCTACACCTTC. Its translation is CASSFGGDPYGYTF.

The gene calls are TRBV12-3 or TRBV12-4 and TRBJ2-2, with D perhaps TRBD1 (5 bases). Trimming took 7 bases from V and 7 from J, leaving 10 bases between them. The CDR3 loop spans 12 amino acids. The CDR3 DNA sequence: TGTGCCAGCACCTCAGGGTTCGGGGAGCTGTTTTTT. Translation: CASTSGFGELFF.

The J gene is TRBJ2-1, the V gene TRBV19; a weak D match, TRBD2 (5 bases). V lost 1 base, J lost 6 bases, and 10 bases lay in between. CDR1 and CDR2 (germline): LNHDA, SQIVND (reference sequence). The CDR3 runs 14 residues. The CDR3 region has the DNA TGTGCCAGTAGTATAGGGGGAGCCACCAATGAGCAGTTCTTC. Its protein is CASSIGGATNEQFF.

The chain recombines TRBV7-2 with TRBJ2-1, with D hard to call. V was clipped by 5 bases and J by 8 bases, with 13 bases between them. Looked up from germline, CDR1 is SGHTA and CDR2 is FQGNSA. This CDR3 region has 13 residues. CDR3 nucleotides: TGTGCCAGCAGCCCGAGTGCGCGCGATGAGCAGTTCTTC. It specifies CASSPSARDEQFF.

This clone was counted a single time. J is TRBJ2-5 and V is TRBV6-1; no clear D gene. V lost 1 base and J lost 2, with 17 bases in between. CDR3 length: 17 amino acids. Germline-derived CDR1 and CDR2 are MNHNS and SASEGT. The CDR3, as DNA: TGTGCCAGCAGTGAAGGTTTATGGGCAGAACCTCAAGAGACCCAGTACTTC. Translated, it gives CASSEGLWAEPQETQYF.

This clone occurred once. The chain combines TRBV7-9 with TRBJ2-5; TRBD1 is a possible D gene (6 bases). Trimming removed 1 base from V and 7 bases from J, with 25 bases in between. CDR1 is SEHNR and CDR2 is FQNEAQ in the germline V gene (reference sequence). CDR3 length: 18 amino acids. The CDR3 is CASSLVVATGARGGTQYF. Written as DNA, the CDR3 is TGTGCCAGCAGCTTAGTTGTGGCCACCGGGGCCCGAGGGGGGACCCAGTACTTC.

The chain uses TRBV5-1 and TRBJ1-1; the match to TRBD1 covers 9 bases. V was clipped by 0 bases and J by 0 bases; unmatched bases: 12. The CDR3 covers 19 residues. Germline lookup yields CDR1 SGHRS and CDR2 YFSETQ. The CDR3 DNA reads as TGCGCCAGCAGCTTGGGATCGTTGGGACAGGGAGGCATGAACACTGAAGCTTTCTTT. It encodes CASSLGSLGQGGMNTEAFF.

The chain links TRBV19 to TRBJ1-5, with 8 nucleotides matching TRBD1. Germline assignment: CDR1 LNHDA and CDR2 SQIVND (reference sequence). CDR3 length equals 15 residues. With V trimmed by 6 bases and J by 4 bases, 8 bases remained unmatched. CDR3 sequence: CASRTGQGRNQPQHF. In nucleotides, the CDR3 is TGTGCCAGTAGGACTGGACAGGGCCGAAATCAGCCCCAGCATTTT.

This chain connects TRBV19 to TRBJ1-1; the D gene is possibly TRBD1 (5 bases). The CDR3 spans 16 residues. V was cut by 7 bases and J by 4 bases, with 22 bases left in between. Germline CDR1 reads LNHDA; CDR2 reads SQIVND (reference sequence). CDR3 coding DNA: TGTGCCAGTATGTGGGGGGGTAGCCTGATGCTCACTGAAGCTTTCTTT. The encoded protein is CASMWGGSLMLTEAFF.

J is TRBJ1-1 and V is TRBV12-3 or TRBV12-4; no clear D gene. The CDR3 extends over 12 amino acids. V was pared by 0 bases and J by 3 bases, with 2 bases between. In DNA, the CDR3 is TGTGCCAGCAGTTTAGCCGACACTGAAGCTTTCTTT. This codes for CASSLADTEAFF.

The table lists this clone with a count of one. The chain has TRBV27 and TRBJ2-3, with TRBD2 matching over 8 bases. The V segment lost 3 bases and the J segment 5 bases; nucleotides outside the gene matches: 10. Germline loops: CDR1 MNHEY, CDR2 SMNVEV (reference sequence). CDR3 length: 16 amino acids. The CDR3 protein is CASSLSGRAREDTQYF. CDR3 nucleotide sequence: TGTGCCAGCAGTTTGTCCGGGAGGGCCAGGGAAGATACGCAGTATTTT.

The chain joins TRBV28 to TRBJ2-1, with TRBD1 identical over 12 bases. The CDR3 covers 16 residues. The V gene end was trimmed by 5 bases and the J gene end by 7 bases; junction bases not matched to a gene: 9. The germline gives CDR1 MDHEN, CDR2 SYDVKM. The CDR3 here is CASSPSGTGGRNEQFF. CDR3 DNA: TGTGCCAGCAGTCCCTCCGGGACAGGGGGCCGGAATGAGCAGTTCTTC.

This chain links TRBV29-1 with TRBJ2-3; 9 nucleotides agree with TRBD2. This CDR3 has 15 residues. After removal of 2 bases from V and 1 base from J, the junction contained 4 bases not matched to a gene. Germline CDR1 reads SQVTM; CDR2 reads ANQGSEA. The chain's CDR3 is CSVERVAGGTDTQYF. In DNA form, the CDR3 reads TGCAGCGTTGAAAGGGTAGCGGGAGGCACAGATACGCAGTATTTT.

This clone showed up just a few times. CDR3 protein: CASSPEVRNQPQHF. The DNA of the CDR3 is TGTGCCAGTAGTCCCGAGGTTCGGAATCAGCCCCAGCATTTT. The chain is built from TRBV19 and TRBJ1-5; D is unclear. Trimming removed 5 bases at V and 4 bases at J, with 12 bases between. The germline gives CDR1 LNHDA, CDR2 SQIVND (reference sequence). The CDR3 is 14 amino acids.

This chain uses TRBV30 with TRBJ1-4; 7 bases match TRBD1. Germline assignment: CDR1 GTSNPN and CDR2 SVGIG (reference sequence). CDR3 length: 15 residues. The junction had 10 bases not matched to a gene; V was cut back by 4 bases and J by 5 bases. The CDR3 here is CAWTPGGRRNEKLFF. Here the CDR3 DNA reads TGTGCCTGGACCCCAGGGGGGCGGCGAAATGAAAAACTGTTTTTT.